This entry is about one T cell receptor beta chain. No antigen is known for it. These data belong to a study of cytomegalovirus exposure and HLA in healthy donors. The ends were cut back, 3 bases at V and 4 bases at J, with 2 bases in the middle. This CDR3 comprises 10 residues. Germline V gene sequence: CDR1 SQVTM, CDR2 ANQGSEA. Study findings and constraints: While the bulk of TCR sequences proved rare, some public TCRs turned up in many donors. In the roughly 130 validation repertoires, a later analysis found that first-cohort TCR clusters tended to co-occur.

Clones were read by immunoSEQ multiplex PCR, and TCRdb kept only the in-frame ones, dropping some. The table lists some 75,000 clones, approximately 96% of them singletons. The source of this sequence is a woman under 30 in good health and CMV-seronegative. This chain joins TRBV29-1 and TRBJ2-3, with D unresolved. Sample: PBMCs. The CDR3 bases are TGCAGCGTTGACTCAGATACGCAGTATTTT. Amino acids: CSVDSDTQYF.